This is a list of T cell receptor beta chains from one sample in a study of blood T cells in healthy people across ages. Each CDR3 protein is one row after TCRdb ran MiXCR on the 5' RACE reads. Among about 1.8 million distinct CDR3 sequences listed, 49% were seen once. Sequencing was carried out using blood. These receptors all come from a woman aged 40 to 50 in good health. Each CDR3 is given with its conserved first and last residue. A D gene is named only where the DNA matches it firmly. Some rows have no size entry. The others give once, few or many, or a class for an expanded clone.

d_call,v_call,clone_size,j_call,cdr3_aa,cdr3_nt
TRBD1,TRBV6-5,NA,TRBJ2-6,CASSSGTAFSGANVPTF,TGTGCCAGCAGTTCCGGGACAGCATTTTCTGGGGCCAACGTCCCGACTTTC
NA,TRBV5-1,few,TRBJ2-3,CASSLMGRDGTDTQYF,TGCGCCAGCAGCTTGATGGGCAGGGACGGCACAGATACGCAGTATTTT
TRBD1,TRBV28,NA,TRBJ1-2,CASSTAGGGYTF,TGTGCCAGCAGTACCGCAGGGGGTGGCTACACCTTC
NA,TRBV29-1,once,TRBJ2-5,CSAWAGGTQYF,TGCAGCGCTTGGGCCGGAGGGACCCAGTACTTC
TRBD1,TRBV13,few,TRBJ1-2,CASSGQGANYGYTF,TGTGCCAGCAGCGGACAGGGAGCTAACTATGGCTACACCTTC
NA,TRBV20-1,NA,TRBJ1-1,CSAQWVTEAFF,TGCAGTGCGCAGTGGGTCACTGAAGCTTTCTTT
NA,TRBV24-1,few,TRBJ2-1,CATTGNGSYNEQFF,TGTGCCACCACCGGAAACGGGTCCTACAATGAGCAGTTCTTC
TRBD1,TRBV5-1,few,TRBJ2-7,CASSLPPGQGSYEQYF,TGCGCCAGCTCCCTACCCCCGGGACAGGGGTCCTACGAGCAGTACTTC
TRBD1,TRBV5-6,NA,TRBJ2-3,CASEPGTGDIDTQYF,TGTGCCAGCGAACCCGGGACAGGGGATATAGATACGCAGTATTTT
TRBD1,TRBV7-2,NA,TRBJ2-5,CASSRGQGIETQYF,TGTGCCAGCAGCCGTGGACAGGGGATAGAGACCCAGTACTTC
NA,TRBV6-5,NA,TRBJ2-6,CASSYREPGANVLTF,TGTGCCAGCAGTTATCGGGAACCTGGGGCCAACGTCCTGACTTTC
TRBD2,TRBV20-1,few,TRBJ2-5,CSANSGGGQETQYF,TGCAGTGCCAATAGCGGGGGCGGACAAGAGACCCAGTACTTC
TRBD2,TRBV2,few,TRBJ2-7,CASKTSGGLHEQYF,TGTGCCAGCAAAACTAGCGGGGGACTACACGAGCAGTACTTC
TRBD1,TRBV19,NA,TRBJ1-6,CASRRTGTGVSAYNSPLHF,TGTGCCAGTAGGAGAACCGGGACAGGGGTTAGCGCCTATAATTCACCCCTCCACTTT
TRBD2,TRBV6-2/TRBV6-3,NA,TRBJ2-7,CASYGQRGYHEQYF,TGTGCCAGCTACGGTCAGCGGGGATATCATGAGCAGTACTTC
TRBD1,TRBV6-2/TRBV6-3,few,TRBJ2-6,CASSPRQGRTGANVLTF,TGTGCCAGCAGTCCAAGACAGGGTAGGACTGGGGCCAACGTCCTGACTTTC
TRBD2,TRBV12-3/TRBV12-4,NA,TRBJ2-7,CASSLRGETYERYF,TGTGCCAGCAGTCTCCGGGGGGAGACCTACGAGCGGTACTTC
TRBD2,TRBV7-2,once,TRBJ2-1,CASSLEGTSLFNEQFF,TGTGCCAGCAGCTTAGAAGGGACTAGTCTTTTTAATGAGCAGTTCTTC
NA,TRBV6-6,NA,TRBJ2-3,CASAYPRTDTQYF,TGTGCCAGCGCGTACCCGAGAACAGATACGCAGTATTTT
NA,TRBV6-5,few,TRBJ2-3,CASSYSEIPDTQYF,TGTGCCAGCAGTTACTCGGAGATTCCAGATACGCAGTATTTT
TRBD1,TRBV7-8,NA,TRBJ2-5,CASSLGQTGGPETQYF,TGTGCCAGCAGCTTAGGTCAGACAGGGGGTCCGGAGACCCAGTACTTC
TRBD1,TRBV5-1,NA,TRBJ1-4,CASSFRDRATTNEKLFF,TGCGCCAGCAGCTTCAGGGACAGGGCCACAACTAATGAAAAACTGTTTTTT
TRBD2,TRBV4-3,NA,TRBJ2-3,CASSQDAASGVDTQYF,TGCGCCAGCAGCCAAGACGCGGCTAGCGGGGTAGATACGCAGTATTTT
TRBD2,TRBV10-2,NA,TRBJ2-1,CASSDPRGRSGGSSYNEQFF,TGCGCCAGCAGTGATCCCCGCGGCAGAAGCGGGGGAAGCTCCTACAATGAGCAGTTCTTC
TRBD2,TRBV5-1,many,TRBJ2-1,CASSISGGAYNEQFF,TGCGCCAGCAGTATATCCGGGGGGGCCTACAATGAGCAGTTCTTC
TRBD2,TRBV28,few,TRBJ2-5,CASRPLAGSTSYQETQYF,TGTGCCAGCAGACCTCTAGCGGGGAGTACCTCGTACCAAGAGACCCAGTACTTC
TRBD1,TRBV27,NA,TRBJ1-2,CASRRTGPKEGYGYTF,TGTGCCAGCAGGAGGACAGGGCCGAAGGAGGGTTATGGCTACACCTTC
TRBD1,TRBV10-3,few,TRBJ1-2,CAITTMDRAGRYGYTF,TGTGCCATCACCACCATGGACAGGGCGGGTCGGTATGGCTACACCTTC
TRBD2,TRBV12-3/TRBV12-4,few,TRBJ2-3,CASMWDVRGSTDTQYF,TGTGCCAGCATGTGGGACGTGCGGGGGAGCACAGATACGCAGTATTTT
NA,TRBV12-3/TRBV12-4,NA,TRBJ1-2,CASSPQLPDGYTF,TGTGCCAGCAGTCCTCAGCTCCCGGATGGCTACACCTTC
NA,TRBV7-2,NA,TRBJ1-4,CASSLVADGKLFF,TGTGCCAGCAGCTTAGTCGCGGATGGAAAACTGTTTTTT
NA,TRBV12-3/TRBV12-4,few,TRBJ2-6,CASSPRDGLSGANVLTF,TGTGCCAGCAGTCCTCGGGACGGCCTCTCTGGGGCCAACGTCCTGACTTTC
TRBD2,TRBV9,NA,TRBJ2-1,CASSVGARGGYNEQFF,TGTGCCAGCAGCGTAGGGGCACGGGGGGGCTACAATGAGCAGTTCTTC
TRBD1,TRBV5-1,NA,TRBJ1-1,CASSLGTGAAFF,TGCGCCAGCAGCCTGGGGACAGGGGCAGCTTTCTTT
TRBD1,TRBV6-2/TRBV6-3,NA,TRBJ2-3,CASSFPGGADTQYF,TGTGCCAGCAGTTTCCCAGGGGGCGCAGATACGCAGTATTTT
NA,TRBV7-2,NA,TRBJ2-1,CASSLGIGQFF,TGTGCCAGCAGCTTAGGAATTGGGCAGTTCTTC